These 24 T cell receptor beta chains were all obtained from the same sample, sequenced in a study of T cell changes during pregnancy in multiple sclerosis. Measured with immunoSEQ multiplex PCR; TCRdb has only the in-frame clones, and not every one. The sample shows fewer than 85,000 clones, roughly 93% of them seen only once. The sequencing here drew on peripheral blood, taken in the second trimester of pregnancy. The receptors shown here come from a female donor with multiple sclerosis, enrolled in a pregnancy study.

The rearrangement joins TRBV5-6 to TRBJ1-6, with 8 nucleotides matching TRBD1. The CDR3 length is 16 residues. Trimming at V came to 0 bases and at J to 3 bases, leaving 2 bases not matched to a gene. The V gene's germline CDR1 is SGHDT and CDR2 YYEEEE. The chain's CDR3 is CASSLGTGLYNSPLHF. The CDR3 nucleotides read TGTGCCAGCAGCTTGGGGACAGGGCTCTATAATTCACCCCTCCACTTT.

The rearrangement joins TRBV6-1 to TRBJ1-1; 7 bases are a match to TRBD1. V gave up 9 bases and J gave up 4 bases; unmatched junction bases: 11. This CDR3 comprises 14 residues. Germline V gene sequence: CDR1 MNHNS, CDR2 SASEGT. CDR3 sequence reads: CASTDRVAVTEAFF. The DNA of the CDR3 is TGTGCCAGTACAGACAGGGTGGCCGTCACTGAAGCTTTCTTT.

Here the CDR3 reads CASSLRESNSPLHF. The CDR3 nucleotides are TGTGCCAGCAGTTTGCGGGAGTCGAATTCACCCCTCCACTTT. The chain carries TRBV28 and TRBJ1-6; D ambiguous. The V gene lost 3 bases and the J gene lost 7 bases, with 10 bases spanning the gap. The CDR3 length is 14 residues. Germline CDR1 MDHEN, CDR2 SYDVKM.

The rearrangement uses TRBV27 and TRBJ1-4, with 9 bases aligning to TRBD1. With 5 bases clipped from V and 5 bases from J, the junction kept 6 bases outside the gene matches. CDR3 length equals 15 residues. Germline V CDR1 and CDR2: MNHEY, SMNVEV (reference sequence). The CDR3: CASSPRDRANEKLFF. The CDR3 DNA reads TGTGCCAGCAGTCCACGGGACAGGGCAAATGAAAAACTGTTTTTT.

The DNA for the CDR3 is TGCGCCAGCAGCTTGGCCGGCAGGGGGGTAGAAAATGAGCAGTTCTTC. It yields the protein CASSLAGRGVENEQFF. The chain employs TRBV5-1 and TRBJ2-1; D may be TRBD1 (7 bases). Germline lookup yields CDR1 SGHRS and CDR2 YFSETQ. The CDR3 is 16 residues long. V lost 0 bases and J lost 7, with 17 bases in between.

V gene TRBV5-6 combines with J gene TRBJ1-6, with D perhaps matching TRBD1 (5 bases). Germline V lookup: CDR1 SGHDT, CDR2 YYEEEE. V lost 3 bases and J 10 bases, leaving 14 bases between the germline ends. The CDR3 totals 14 residues. The CDR3 loop is CASSSRGVGSPLHF. CDR3 DNA: TGTGCCAGCAGCTCTAGGGGTGTCGGATCACCCCTCCACTTT.

This clone was recorded once. The rearrangement joins TRBV21-1 to TRBJ1-5; the table's D call of TRBD1 was not tested on the DNA. TRBV21-1 is described as a pseudogene. The CDR3 consists of 17 residues. The chain's CDR3 is CASSKCRGGELGQPQHF. CDR3 in DNA: TGTGCCAGCAGCAAATGCAGGGGCGGTGAGCTGGGGCAGCCCCAGCATTTT.

The chain is built from TRBV20-1 and TRBJ2-5; possible D gene TRBD1, 5 bases. CDR3 length: 11 residues. V was shortened by 5 bases and J by 5 bases, with 9 bases between the two germline ends. CDR1 is DFQATT and CDR2 is SNEGSKA in the germline V gene (reference sequence). The CDR3 spells CSAGAWETQYF. CDR3 DNA sequence: TGCAGTGCTGGGGCCTGGGAGACCCAGTACTTC.

The chain recombines TRBV7-6 with TRBJ1-4, with unresolved D. Germline V gives CDR1 SGHVS, CDR2 FNYEAQ. The CDR3 is 15 residues long. Trimming cost V 1 base and J 3 bases, with 9 bases left between them. The CDR3 is CASSLGPGSNEKLFF. For the CDR3, the DNA is TGTGCCAGCAGCTTAGGACCGGGATCTAATGAAAAACTGTTTTTT.

This rearrangement joins TRBV5-5 to TRBJ1-6, with 8 positions matching TRBD1. CDR3 size: 16 residues. CDR1 is SGHKS, CDR2 YYEKEE, per germline (reference sequence). J was trimmed by 6 bases and V by 5 bases; bases with no gene match: 10. The CDR3 DNA is TGTGCCAGCAGGCGCGCCGGGACAGGAATTAATTCACCCCTCCACTTT. This gives the protein CASRRAGTGINSPLHF.

CDR3 residues: CSVGLAVQETQYF. The CDR3, as DNA: TGCAGCGTTGGACTAGCGGTACAAGAGACCCAGTACTTC. The chain uses TRBV29-1 and TRBJ2-5, with 9 positions matching TRBD2. This CDR3 spans 13 amino acids. Looked up from germline, CDR1 is SQVTM and CDR2 is ANQGSEA. V shed 4 bases, J shed 2 bases, and the junction held 2 bases outside the gene matches.

This rearrangement joins TRBV4-1 to TRBJ1-6; 10 bases are a match to TRBD1. The CDR3 contains 15 residues. The trim removed 1 base at V and 7 bases at J, leaving 1 base unmatched. The V gene's germline CDR1 is MGHRA and CDR2 YSYEKL. For the CDR3, the DNA is TGCGCCAGCAGCCAAGGGACAGGGGGAAATTCACCCCTCCACTTT. Protein product: CASSQGTGGNSPLHF.

The V gene is TRBV30, the J gene TRBJ1-4; 7 bases map to TRBD1. Trimming at V came to 3 bases and at J to 4 bases, leaving 8 bases not matched to a gene. Per germline, CDR1 GTSNPN and CDR2 SVGIG (reference sequence). CDR3 length: 15 residues. DNA for the CDR3: TGTGCCTGGAGCCACCTACAGGGGTTTAATGAAAAACTGTTTTTT. Translated, it gives CAWSHLQGFNEKLFF.

The genes are TRBV5-8 and TRBJ1-2; D not resolved. Trimming cost V 4 bases and J 4 bases, with 8 bases left between them. The CDR3 is made up of 12 amino acids. Per germline, CDR1 SGHTS and CDR2 YDEGEE. The CDR3 DNA follows: TGTGCCAGCAGCGAAGGAGGCTATGGCTACACCTTC. Its protein is CASSEGGYGYTF. Full variable domain (rest looked up from reference TRBV5-8 and TRBJ1-2): EAGVTQSPTHLIKTRGQQATLRCSPISGHTSVYWYQQALGLGLQFLLWYDEGEERNRGNFPPRFSGRQFPNYSSELNVNALELEDSALYLCASSEGGYGYTFGSGTRLTVV.

The chain employs TRBV10-3 and TRBJ1-4; D may be TRBD1 (5 bases). Trimming pared 11 bases from V and 7 bases from J, leaving 17 bases between. CDR3 length: 13 residues. From germline, CDR1 is ENHRY and CDR2 SYGVKD. The CDR3 sequence: CAGGGGGVEKLFF. CDR3 DNA sequence: TGTGCCGGTGGGGGGGGAGGAGTTGAAAAACTGTTTTTT.

This rearrangement joins TRBV6-5 to TRBJ1-1, with D uncertain. The V gene lost 2 bases and the J gene lost 0 bases, with 7 bases spanning the gap. This CDR3 contains 14 residues. Germline V gene data show CDR1 as MNHEY and CDR2 as SVGAGI. The CDR3 DNA reads as TGTGCCAGCAGTTACGGGAGGATGAACACTGAAGCTTTCTTT. It encodes CASSYGRMNTEAFF.

V is TRBV9 and J is TRBJ2-2, with 10 bases lining up with TRBD2. Looked up from germline, CDR1 is SGDLS and CDR2 is YYNGEE. This CDR3 is built from 16 residues. V dropped 3 bases and J dropped 4; count of bases not matched to a gene: 6. DNA of the CDR3: TGTGCCAGCAGCGCTAGCGGGGGCGGAGGCACCGGGGAGCTGTTTTTT. Residues: CASSASGGGGTGELFF.

The genes are TRBV20-1 and TRBJ2-1, with 8 bases lining up with TRBD1. Germline CDR1 DFQATT, CDR2 SNEGSKA (reference sequence). After removal of 6 bases from V and 10 bases from J, the junction contained 5 bases not matched to a gene. The CDR3 runs to 11 residues. The CDR3 sequence is CSAPGTGEQFF. CDR3 coding DNA: TGCAGTGCCCCCGGGACAGGAGAGCAGTTCTTC.

The V and J genes are TRBV27 and TRBJ2-1; 7 bases are shared with TRBD1. Trimming took 6 bases from V and 0 from J; bases not matched to a gene: 11. CDR1 and CDR2 from the germline V gene are MNHEY and SMNVEV (reference sequence). The CDR3 has 17 amino acids. Here the CDR3 reads CASRRNPGQSSYNEQFF. The DNA of the CDR3 is TGTGCCAGCAGGCGAAATCCGGGACAGAGCTCCTACAATGAGCAGTTCTTC.

The chain has TRBV14 and TRBJ2-1, with a weak D call TRBD2 (5 bases). With 1 base removed from V and 7 bases from J, the gap between germline ends came to 14 bases. The CDR3 has 15 amino acids. Germline CDR1 reads SGHDN; CDR2 reads FVKESK. DNA of the CDR3: TGTGCCAGCAGCCAAGGAGGGTCTCTAGCTAATGAGCAGTTCTTC. Amino acid sequence: CASSQGGSLANEQFF.

The genes are TRBV6-5 and TRBJ2-5; tentatively, D is TRBD2 (6 bases). The length of the CDR3 is 14 residues. Germline loops: CDR1 MNHEY, CDR2 SVGAGI. The V end was cut by 2 bases, the J end by 2 bases, with 9 bases between. The CDR3 region has the DNA TGTGCCAGCAGTTACGGCGGGGATCAAGAGACCCAGTACTTC. It codes for CASSYGGDQETQYF.

The chain links TRBV6-1 to TRBJ2-2; TRBD2 aligns across 13 bases. The CDR3 consists of 17 residues. V lost 4 bases, J lost 7 bases, and 9 bases stayed unmatched. CDR1 is MNHNS, CDR2 SASEGT, per germline. The CDR3 nucleotides read TGTGCCAGCAGTGCTACCGGGACTAGCGGGGTTGACGGGGAGCTGTTTTTT. This translates into CASSATGTSGVDGELFF.

The rearrangement links TRBV9 to TRBJ1-1; possible D gene TRBD1, 6 bases. This CDR3 has 17 residues. V was pared by 6 bases and J by 1 base, with 22 bases between. CDR1 SGDLS and CDR2 YYNGEE come from the germline V gene. The CDR3 nucleotides read TGTGCCAGCAACGAAAGACAGGTCCTGCTTAGGAACACTGAAGCTTTCTTT. It translates to CASNERQVLLRNTEAFF.

This chain joins TRBV19 and TRBJ2-1; TRBD1 is a possible D gene (5 bases). CDR1 and CDR2 from the germline V gene are LNHDA and SQIVND (reference sequence). Trimming pared 6 bases from V and 0 bases from J, leaving 15 bases between. The CDR3 loop spans 16 amino acids. The CDR3 loop is CASSRTTQSSYNEQFF. The CDR3 DNA sequence: TGTGCCAGTAGCCGGACAACCCAGAGCTCCTACAATGAGCAGTTCTTC.